The clone carrying this T cell receptor (beta chain) was observed a few times. The antigen is unknown. This CDR3 is 12 amino acids long. Trimming cost V 4 bases and J 5 bases, with 8 bases left between them. Germline values: CDR1 SGHDN, CDR2 FVKESK. This sample was included in a study of beta chain features in type 1 diabetes. Broader study findings: Type 1 diabetes patients had moderately but significantly shorter TCRB CDR3s in all four CD4+ subsets.

The whole isolated RNA underwent reverse transcription, so sequencing captured expressed TCRB transcripts. Sequencing was performed with immunoSEQ multiplex PCR; in TCRdb, only in-frame clones are kept and a portion is missing. The sample has about 350,000 clones; about 20% are singletons. This clonotype was sampled from a woman in her late teens or twenties in good health. Sequenced sample: naive CD4+ T cells from blood. V and J are TRBV14 and TRBJ1-1; D is possibly TRBD1 (6 bases). The CDR3 is CASSRGTTEAFF. CDR3 sequence (DNA): TGTGCCAGCAGCCGAGGGACAACTGAAGCTTTCTTT.